The 2 T cell receptor beta chains below come from one sample, sequenced in a study of lymphopenia after photon versus proton radiotherapy (dated by TCRdb to between 2018 and 2021). The library was made by the immunoSEQ multiplex PCR assay. This is the immuneACCESS table as TCRdb keeps it, with only in-frame sequences that have V and J called. A part of the clones is gone; compared with another copy, unresolved V genes explain less than half, and the rest is unexplained. A total of 70,000 or so clones appear in this sample, 85% to 95% of them only once. 2% to 2.5% of the sample comes from the top ten. The sequencing here drew on peripheral blood, taken from a patient treated with photon-based radiotherapy. The receptors stem from a middle-aged woman with cholangiocarcinoma.

The chain uses TRBV7-9 and TRBJ1-3, with D hard to call. Germline values: CDR1 SEHNR, CDR2 FQNEAQ (reference sequence). Trimming removed 1 base at V and 1 base at J, with 8 bases between. This CDR3 region has 15 residues. The DNA for the CDR3 is TGTGCCAGCAGCTTAGTGGTCGGGTCTGGAAACACCATATATTTT. Its protein is CASSLVVGSGNTIYF. The whole variable domain, filled in from reference TRBV7-9 and TRBJ1-3, reads DTGVSQNPRHKITKRGQNVTFRCDPISEHNRLYWYRQTLGQGPEFLTYFQNEAQLEKSRLLSDRFSAERPKGSFSTLEIQRTEQGDSAMYLCASSLVVGSGNTIYFGEGSWLTVV.

The V call is TRBV4-1, the J call TRBJ2-1, with 10 bases identical to TRBD2. With V trimmed by 4 bases and J by 7 bases, 10 bases remained unmatched. Germline values: CDR1 MGHRA, CDR2 YSYEKL. This CDR3 region has 16 residues. This CDR3 reads CASSPEGLAGVNEQFF. The CDR3 nucleotides read TGCGCCAGCAGCCCCGAAGGGCTAGCGGGAGTAAATGAGCAGTTCTTC.